The 18 T cell receptor beta chains reported below all come from one sample, sequenced in a study of technical replicates of blood from a few donors. Sequencing was performed with immunoSEQ multiplex PCR; in TCRdb, only in-frame clones are kept and a portion is missing. The sample lists more than 65,000 clones, roughly 95% occurring once. The sequencing input was T cells isolated from PBMCs. The source of these receptors is a human donor in good health.

CDR3: CASSVDEGGFDEQYF. CDR3 sequence (DNA): TGTGCCAGCAGCGTAGACGAGGGAGGGTTTGACGAGCAGTACTTC. The chain recombines TRBV9 with TRBJ2-7; TRBD2 aligns across 7 bases. The V and J ends lost 0 bases and 5 bases, in that order; junction bases with no gene match: 8. Germline V gives CDR1 SGDLS, CDR2 YYNGEE. The CDR3 has 15 amino acids. Filled out from reference TRBV9 and TRBJ2-7, the complete variable domain reads DSGVTQTPKHLITATGQRVTLRCSPRSGDLSVYWYQQSLDQGLQFLIQYYNGEERAKGNILERFSAQQFPDLHSELNLSSLELGDSALYFCASSVDEGGFDEQYFGPGTRLTVT.

This clone has more than one count but fewer than ten. J is TRBJ1-1 and V is TRBV29-1; unclear D gene. Per the germline V gene, CDR1 is SQVTM and CDR2 is ANQGSEA. This CDR3 is built from 12 residues. V was trimmed by 7 bases and J by 5 bases, leaving 14 bases between them. The CDR3 nucleotides are TGCAGCGGTGGTGAGGGAAGGACTGAAGCTTTCTTT. Translating gives CSGGEGRTEAFF.

The J gene is TRBJ1-1, the V gene TRBV6-6, with a possible D match to TRBD1 (6 bases). This CDR3 spans 16 amino acids. Per germline, CDR1 MNHNY and CDR2 SVGAGI (reference sequence). V lost 2 bases to trimming and J lost 5 bases, with 18 bases between them. The CDR3, as DNA: TGTGCCAGCAGTTACCGGGGGGGCGGGGGTAATACTGAAGCTTTCTTT. Its translation: CASSYRGGGGNTEAFF.

The genes are TRBV25-1 and TRBJ2-7, with 10 bases lining up with TRBD2. The V segment lost 8 bases and the J segment 5 bases; nucleotides outside the gene matches: 12. This CDR3 has 15 residues. Germline V gene data show CDR1 as MGHDK and CDR2 as SYGVNS. CDR3 region: CASGKLAGVTHEQYF. The CDR3 nucleotides are TGTGCCAGCGGGAAGCTAGCGGGAGTTACCCACGAGCAGTACTTC.

This chain uses TRBV2 with TRBJ2-5; D remains ambiguous. The germline CDR1 and CDR2 sequences are SNHLY and FYNNEI. V dropped 1 base and J dropped 3 bases, with 6 bases sitting between them. There are 13 residues in the CDR3. CDR3 protein: CASSEEFKETQYF. CDR3 in DNA: TGTGCCAGCAGTGAAGAATTCAAAGAGACCCAGTACTTC.

The chain combines TRBV7-3 with TRBJ2-7, with 7 nucleotides matching TRBD2. The CDR3 sequence is 17 residues long. CDR1 and CDR2 (germline): SGHTA, FQGTGA. V gave up 0 bases and J gave up 0 bases; unmatched junction bases: 8. CDR3 residues: CASSLTPLAESSYEQYF. In DNA form, the CDR3 reads TGTGCCAGCAGCTTAACCCCCCTAGCGGAGAGCTCCTACGAGCAGTACTTC.

V usage is TRBV6-5 and J usage is TRBJ1-1, with a weak D call TRBD1 (6 bases). CDR1 MNHEY and CDR2 SVGAGI come from the germline V gene. There are 15 residues in the CDR3. The V end lost 4 bases, the J end lost 7 bases, and 19 bases lay between the germline ends. The CDR3 DNA is TGTGCCAGCAGTTTCTTAGACAGGACTAGCGGTGAAGCTTTCTTT. It specifies CASSFLDRTSGEAFF.

CDR3 residues: CASSLILAFF. CDR3 coding DNA: TGTGCCAGCAGCTTAATATTGGCTTTCTTT. V and J are TRBV7-9 and TRBJ1-1; unclear D gene. The germline CDR1 and CDR2 sequences are SEHNR and FQNEAQ (reference sequence). CDR3 size: 10 residues. V was cut by 2 bases and J by 11 bases, with 6 bases left in between.

This chain connects TRBV9 to TRBJ2-1; D is perhaps TRBD1 (5 bases). V was shortened by 4 bases and J by 5 bases, with 7 bases between the two germline ends. Germline CDR1 SGDLS, CDR2 YYNGEE. The CDR3 is made up of 12 amino acids. The CDR3 sequence: CASSSRDNEQFF. The CDR3 nucleotides read TGTGCCAGCAGCTCCAGGGACAATGAGCAGTTCTTC.

The gene calls are TRBV30 and TRBJ1-2; 7 positions match TRBD1. The CDR3 spans 15 residues. Trimming removed 2 bases from V and 1 base from J; junction bases left unmatched: 7. Germline-derived CDR1 and CDR2 are GTSNPN and SVGIG (reference sequence). The CDR3 DNA follows: TGTGCCTGGAGTACGTGGGACAGCTTTAACTATGGCTACACCTTC. It codes for CAWSTWDSFNYGYTF.

The chain couples TRBV19 to TRBJ1-1; D is undetermined. This CDR3 has 14 residues. CDR1 LNHDA and CDR2 SQIVND come from the germline V gene (reference sequence). With 6 bases removed from V and 0 bases from J, the gap between germline ends came to 11 bases. The CDR3 DNA reads TGTGCCAGTAGGCCTACCAATCTGAACACTGAAGCTTTCTTT. It encodes CASRPTNLNTEAFF.

The chain combines TRBV7-9 with TRBJ1-1; D is unresolved. This CDR3 has 18 amino acids. Per the germline V gene, CDR1 is SEHNR and CDR2 is FQNEAQ (reference sequence). The V and J ends lost 5 bases and 0 bases respectively, with 22 bases between them. The CDR3 region has the DNA TGTGCCAGCAGCAAAGTTACGGTCTCCCAATCGATGAACACTGAAGCTTTCTTT. Protein product: CASSKVTVSQSMNTEAFF.

This sequence joins TRBV6-5 and TRBJ1-5, with 8 nucleotides matching TRBD1. With 8 bases clipped from V and 1 base from J, the junction kept 7 bases outside the gene matches. Germline V gives CDR1 MNHEY, CDR2 SVGAGI. CDR3 size: 15 residues. The CDR3 DNA reads as TGTGCCAGCGCGGACAGGGCTGGAAGCAATCAGCCCCAGCATTTT. Translating gives CASADRAGSNQPQHF.

The chain has TRBV9 and TRBJ1-3; D ambiguous. V dropped 3 bases and J dropped 0 bases, with 13 bases sitting between them. The CDR3 loop spans 16 amino acids. CDR1 and CDR2 from the germline V gene are SGDLS and YYNGEE. CDR3 in DNA: TGTGCCAGCAGCGGCGTAGAAGAGGTCTCTGGAAACACCATATATTTT. This sequence encodes CASSGVEEVSGNTIYF.

The chain links TRBV28 to TRBJ1-1; D unclear. Deletions cut 6 bases from V and 11 bases from J, with 10 bases between. The CDR3 sequence is 10 residues long. From germline, CDR1 is MDHEN and CDR2 SYDVKM. The CDR3 DNA sequence: TGTGCCAGCAGCCCTAGAGCGGCTTTCTTT. Translation gives CASSPRAAFF.

This sequence joins TRBV6-6 and TRBJ1-1; no clear D gene. Germline-derived CDR1 and CDR2 are MNHNY and SVGAGI (reference sequence). The CDR3 spans 12 residues. Trimming shortened V by 2 bases and J by 4 bases, and 5 bases separated the two germline ends. The CDR3 DNA sequence: TGTGCCAGCAGTTACGGCGGCACTGAAGCTTTCTTT. It specifies CASSYGGTEAFF.

The V gene is TRBV30, the J gene TRBJ2-1; D remains unclear. The CDR3 is 13 residues long. From germline, CDR1 is GTSNPN and CDR2 SVGIG (reference sequence). Trimming stripped 1 base from V and 4 bases from J, with 8 bases between. CDR3 in amino acids: CAWSAAEYNEQFF. DNA of the CDR3: TGTGCCTGGAGTGCGGCGGAGTACAATGAGCAGTTCTTC.

The gene calls are TRBV11-2 and TRBJ2-5, with D perhaps matching TRBD1 (6 bases). The CDR3 contains 15 residues. V lost 2 bases and J lost 3, with 13 bases in between. Germline V CDR1 and CDR2: SGHAT, FQNNGV. CDR3 nucleotide sequence: TGTGCCAGCAGCTTAACAGGGATACCAGAAGAGACCCAGTACTTC. It encodes CASSLTGIPEETQYF.